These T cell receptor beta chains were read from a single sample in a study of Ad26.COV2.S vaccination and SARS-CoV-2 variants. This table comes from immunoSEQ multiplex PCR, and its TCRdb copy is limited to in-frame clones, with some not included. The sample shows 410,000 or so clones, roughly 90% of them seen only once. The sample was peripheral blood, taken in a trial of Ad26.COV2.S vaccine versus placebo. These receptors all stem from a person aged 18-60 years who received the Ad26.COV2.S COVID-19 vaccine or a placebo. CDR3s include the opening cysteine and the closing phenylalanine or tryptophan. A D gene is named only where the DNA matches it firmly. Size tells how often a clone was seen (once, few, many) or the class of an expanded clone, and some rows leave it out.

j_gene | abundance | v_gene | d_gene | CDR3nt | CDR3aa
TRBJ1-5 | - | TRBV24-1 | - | TGTGCCACCAGTGACCGGACCTTTCAGCCCCAGCATTTT | CATSDRTFQPQHF
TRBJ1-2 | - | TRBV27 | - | TGTGCCAGCAGCCTACAGGGAGGCTATGGCTACACCTTC | CASSLQGGYGYTF
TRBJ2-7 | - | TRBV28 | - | TGTGCCAGCAGAACGACAGGAAAAGGGTACGAGCAGTACTTC | CASRTTGKGYEQYF
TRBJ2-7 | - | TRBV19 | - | TGTGCCAGTAGTATCGATACAGGGAACTCCTACGAGCAGTACTTC | CASSIDTGNSYEQYF
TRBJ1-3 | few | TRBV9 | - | TGTGCCAGCAGCTCTCATTTAGGGTTGGCTGGAAACACCATATATTTT | CASSSHLGLAGNTIYF
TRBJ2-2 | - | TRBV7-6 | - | TGTGCCAGCAGCTTAGGGGGGCACGGGGAGCTGTTTTTT | CASSLGGHGELFF
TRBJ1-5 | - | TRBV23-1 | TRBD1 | TGCGCCAGCAGTCAAGGGACAGGTGGGATAAGCAATCAGCCCCAGCATTTT | CASSQGTGGISNQPQHF
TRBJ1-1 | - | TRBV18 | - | TGTGCCAGCTCACCACAGAGGGGCCCGAACACTGAAGCTTTCTTT | CASSPQRGPNTEAFF
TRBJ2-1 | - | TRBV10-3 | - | TGTGCCATCAGTGAGCCGACCCTAGGAGGAGGGTACAATGAGCAGTTCTTC | CAISEPTLGGGYNEQFF
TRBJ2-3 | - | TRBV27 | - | TGTGCCAGCAGTTTATCGCAGGGTAGACTCTCCACAGATACGCAGTATTTT | CASSLSQGRLSTDTQYF
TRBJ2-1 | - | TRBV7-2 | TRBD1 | TGTGCCAGCAGCCCCGGGACAGCGATATACAATGAGCAGTTCTTC | CASSPGTAIYNEQFF
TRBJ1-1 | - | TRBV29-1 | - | TGCAGCGTTGGCGGCCGAATGAACACTGAAGCTTTCTTT | CSVGGRMNTEAFF
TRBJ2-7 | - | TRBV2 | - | TGTGCCAGCGGGCCTCGGGCCTCCTACGAGCAGTACTTC | CASGPRASYEQYF
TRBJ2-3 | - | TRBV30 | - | TGTGCCTGGAGCGTTGAGACGACGATCGCAGATACGCAGTATTTT | CAWSVETTIADTQYF
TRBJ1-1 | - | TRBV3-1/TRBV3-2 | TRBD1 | TGTGCCAGCAGCCGATCCGGGACAGGGGATGAAGCTTTCTTT | CASSRSGTGDEAFF
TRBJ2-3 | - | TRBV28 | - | TGTGCCAGCAGTTTGGCCACAGATACGCAGTATTTT | CASSLATDTQYF
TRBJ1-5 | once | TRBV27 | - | TGTGCAAGCCGTGAGGGCCGCAGCAATCAGCCCCAGCATTTT | CASREGRSNQPQHF
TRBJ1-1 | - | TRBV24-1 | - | TGTGCCACCAGTGTCGGCAGTGACACTGAAGCTTTCTTT | CATSVGSDTEAFF
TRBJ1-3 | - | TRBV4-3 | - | TGCGCCAGCAGCCAAGAAGGGGGCTCTGGAAACACCATATATTTT | CASSQEGGSGNTIYF
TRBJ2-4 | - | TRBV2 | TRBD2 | TGTGCCAGCAGTTCCCGGACTAGCGGGGGGATTCAGTACTTC | CASSSRTSGGIQYF
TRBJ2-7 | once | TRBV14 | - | TGTGCCAGCAGCCAAGGGTGGGTTGAACAGCAGTACTTC | CASSQGWVEQQYF
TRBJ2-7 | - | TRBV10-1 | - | TGCGCCAGCACTGAACAGGATCAAGGGAACTTC | CASTEQDQGNF
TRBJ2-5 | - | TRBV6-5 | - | TGTGCCAGCAGTTTACGGGGAGAGACCCAGTACTTC | CASSLRGETQYF
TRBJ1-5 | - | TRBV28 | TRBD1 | TGTGCCAGCAGAAAAACAGGGGGCGGTCAGCCCCAGCATTTT | CASRKTGGGQPQHF
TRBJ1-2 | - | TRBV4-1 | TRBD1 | TGCGCCAGCAGCCCACAGGGGGGGTCTGGCTACACCTTC | CASSPQGGSGYTF
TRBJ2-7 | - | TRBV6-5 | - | TGTGCCAGCAGTTTACGGACACAACTCTACGAGCAGTACTTC | CASSLRTQLYEQYF
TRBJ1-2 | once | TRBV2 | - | TGTGCCAGCATTTCCGCAAAAGCTAACTATGGCTACACCTTC | CASISAKANYGYTF
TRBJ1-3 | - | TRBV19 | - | TGTGCCAGTAGTATAGATCCGATCTCGCGGGGATCTGGAAACACCATATATTTT | CASSIDPISRGSGNTIYF
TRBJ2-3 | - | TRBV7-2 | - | TGTGCCAGCAGCATTACCGGGACTGCCGGAGATACGCAGTATTTT | CASSITGTAGDTQYF
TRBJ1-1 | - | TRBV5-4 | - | TGTGCCAGCAGTACTAACACTGAAGCTTTCTTT | CASSTNTEAFF
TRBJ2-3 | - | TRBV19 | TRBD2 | TGTGCCAGTAGTACCTCCCGGACTAGCGGAAGCACAGATACGCAGTATTTT | CASSTSRTSGSTDTQYF
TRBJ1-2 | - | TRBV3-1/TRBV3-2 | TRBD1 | TGTGCCAGCAGCCAAGTTTATTTGGACAGGGGGGACTATGGCTACACCTTC | CASSQVYLDRGDYGYTF
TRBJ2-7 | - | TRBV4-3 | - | TGCGCCAGCAGCGTCACAGGGTATGGTGCCTACGAGCAGTACTTC | CASSVTGYGAYEQYF
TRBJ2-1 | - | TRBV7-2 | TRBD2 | TGTGCCAGCAGCTTAGTTAGCGGGAGGGCCGGCAATGAGCAGTTCTTC | CASSLVSGRAGNEQFF
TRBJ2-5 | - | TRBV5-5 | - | TGTGCCAGCAGCTTCGGGCCCCAGGGAGAGACCCAGTACTTC | CASSFGPQGETQYF
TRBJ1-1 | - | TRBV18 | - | TGTGCCAGCCAAACGGGCAGAAACACTGAAGCTTTCTTT | CASQTGRNTEAFF
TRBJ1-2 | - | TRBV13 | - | TGTGCCAGCAGCTTAGGCCGGGGAAACGCCTATGGCTACACCTTC | CASSLGRGNAYGYTF
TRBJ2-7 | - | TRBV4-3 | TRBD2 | TGCGCCAGCAGCCAAGGGCCACCCGGGACTAGCGGGAGAATGGACGAGCAGTACTTC | CASSQGPPGTSGRMDEQYF
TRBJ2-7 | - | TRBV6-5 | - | TGTGCCAGCAGCCCGGGACGGAACTCCTACGAGCAGTACTTC | CASSPGRNSYEQYF
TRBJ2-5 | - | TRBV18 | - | TGTGCCAGCTCACCACCGTGGGCAGAGCAAGAGACCCAGTACTTC | CASSPPWAEQETQYF
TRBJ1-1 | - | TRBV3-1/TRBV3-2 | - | TGTGCCAGCAGCCAAGCAGGGAGGGAGGTCTTCGGGTCAACAGAAGCTTTCTTT | CASSQAGREVFGSTEAFF
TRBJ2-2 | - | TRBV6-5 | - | TGTGCCAGCAGCCCCTGGGGGGCAGACACCGGGGAGCTGTTTTTT | CASSPWGADTGELFF
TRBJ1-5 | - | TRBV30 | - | TGTGCCTGGAGTGATAGCATCAATCAGCCCCAGCATTTT | CAWSDSINQPQHF
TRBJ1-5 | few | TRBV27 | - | TGTGCCAGCAGTTTGAGTGAAGATCAGCCCCAGCATTTT | CASSLSEDQPQHF
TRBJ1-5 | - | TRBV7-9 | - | TGTGCCAGCAGCACGCGGACAGATCAGCCCCAGCATTTT | CASSTRTDQPQHF
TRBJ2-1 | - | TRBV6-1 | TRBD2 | TGTGCCAGCAGTGCCGGGGGACTAGCGGGAGAAAAGTCCCACAATGAGCAGTTCTTC | CASSAGGLAGEKSHNEQFF
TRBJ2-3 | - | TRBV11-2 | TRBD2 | TGTGCCAGCAGCCAGCTCCGGGACTACGTACTTACAGATACGCAGTATTTT | CASSQLRDYVLTDTQYF
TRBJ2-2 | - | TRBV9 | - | TGTGCCAGCAGCGTGAAGTCCGGGGAGCTGTTTTTT | CASSVKSGELFF
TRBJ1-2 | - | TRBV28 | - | TGTGCCAGCAGTTTAGGGGGGAACTATGGCTACACCTTC | CASSLGGNYGYTF
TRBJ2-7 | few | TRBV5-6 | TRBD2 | TGTGCCAGCGGAAGCGGGGACCCCTACGAGCAGTACTTC | CASGSGDPYEQYF
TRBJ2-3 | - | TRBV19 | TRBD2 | TGTGCCACTTCGCCGATAGCGGGAGGCGGGGATACGCAGTATTTT | CATSPIAGGGDTQYF
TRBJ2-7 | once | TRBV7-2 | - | TGTGCCAGCAGCTTAGGGACATCGACCTACGAGCAGTACTTC | CASSLGTSTYEQYF
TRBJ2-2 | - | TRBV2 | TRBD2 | TGTGCCAGCAGTCCACGCGGGAGGGCCACCGGGGAGCTGTTTTTT | CASSPRGRATGELFF
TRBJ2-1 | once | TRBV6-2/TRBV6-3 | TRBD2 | TGTGCCAGCAGTTATTGGCCGGGAGGGCCGAATGAGCAGTTCTTC | CASSYWPGGPNEQFF
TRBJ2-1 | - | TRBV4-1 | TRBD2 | TGCGCCAGCAGCCAAATAACTAGCGGGAGTGGCAATGAGCAGTTCTTC | CASSQITSGSGNEQFF
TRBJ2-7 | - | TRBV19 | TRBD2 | TGTGCCAGTAGTATTGGACTAGCTTACGAGCAGTACTTC | CASSIGLAYEQYF
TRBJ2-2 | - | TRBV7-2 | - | TGTGCCAGCAGCTATAGTTTGGGCACCGGGGAGCTGTTTTTT | CASSYSLGTGELFF
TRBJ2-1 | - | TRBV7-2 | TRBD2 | TGTGCCAGCAGCCCAATAGCGGGAGGCTCCTACAATGAGCAGTTCTTC | CASSPIAGGSYNEQFF
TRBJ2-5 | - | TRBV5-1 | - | TGCGCCAGCAGCTTGTCCCGAGCGGCCCTTGGGAAAGAGACCCAGTACTTC | CASSLSRAALGKETQYF
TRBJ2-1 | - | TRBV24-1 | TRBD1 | TGTGCCACCGGACAGGTAGGGGATGAGCAGTTCTTC | CATGQVGDEQFF